This TCR beta chain was sequenced for a study of CD8 T cells in ankylosing spondylitis. TCRdb ran MiXCR on the 5' RACE reads and lists one entry per CDR3 protein. The data contain about 540,000 distinct CDR3 sequences, roughly 13% of them seen just once; the ten biggest clones take up approximately 6.2%. Study-wide results and caveats: Ankylosing spondylitis blood appeared to be characterized by a TCR beta motif of under ten highly homologous variants. The authors found the disease-linked clones to be CD8+ and relatively rare in peripheral blood.

V was pared by 5 bases and J by 4 bases, with 9 bases of the junction left unmatched. CDR1 and CDR2 from the germline V gene are LGHDT and YNNKEL (reference sequence). This CDR3 has 16 residues. This clonotype was seen only a few times. Its antigen is not identified. The receptor was isolated from a male donor with ankylosing spondylitis. Sequenced: blood, either unsorted or a sorted T cell fraction (not recorded which). This rearrangement joins TRBV3-1 to TRBJ1-1; TRBD1 matches 11 bases. CDR3 in amino acids: CASSFGQGAIGTEAFF. CDR3 DNA sequence: TGTGCCAGCAGCTTTGGACAGGGGGCGATTGGCACTGAAGCTTTCTTT. Supplemented by reference TRBV3-1 and TRBJ1-1, the full variable domain reads DTAVSQTPKYLVTQMGNDKSIKCEQNLGHDTMYWYKQDSKKFLKIMFSYNNKELIINETVPNRFSPKSPDKAHLNLHINSLELGDSAVYFCASSFGQGAIGTEAFFGQGTRLTVV.